The entry below gives a single T cell receptor (beta chain) sequence along with its context. Its target is not known. This record comes from a study of cytotoxic CD8 clonotypes in ibrutinib-treated CLL. Study-level information: The taking of response samples occurred after a median about 13 months of treatment, with a range of 6 to 36.

Points from the study as a whole: Age-matched healthy donor levels were exceeded by baseline clonality, which tracked circulating CD8+ T-cell counts. Private clonotypes, not public ones, expanded at ibrutinib response.

The protocol was immunoSEQ multiplex PCR, while the TCRdb copy is restricted to in-frame clones and leaves out a portion. The sample yields more than 85,000 clones, roughly 80% seen once. CDR1 is SQVTM and CDR2 is ANQGSEA in the germline V gene. The CDR3 is 14 residues long. V was cut by 4 bases and J by 3 bases, with 12 bases left in between. V is TRBV29-1 and J is TRBJ2-2; tentatively, D is TRBD1 (6 bases). This clonotype was sampled from a human donor with chronic lymphocytic leukemia. Here the sequenced sample was PBMCs, taken after 12 months of ibrutinib treatment. The CDR3 spells CSVGRQGYTGELFF. The CDR3 DNA sequence: TGCAGCGTTGGGAGGCAGGGGTACACCGGGGAGCTGTTTTTT.